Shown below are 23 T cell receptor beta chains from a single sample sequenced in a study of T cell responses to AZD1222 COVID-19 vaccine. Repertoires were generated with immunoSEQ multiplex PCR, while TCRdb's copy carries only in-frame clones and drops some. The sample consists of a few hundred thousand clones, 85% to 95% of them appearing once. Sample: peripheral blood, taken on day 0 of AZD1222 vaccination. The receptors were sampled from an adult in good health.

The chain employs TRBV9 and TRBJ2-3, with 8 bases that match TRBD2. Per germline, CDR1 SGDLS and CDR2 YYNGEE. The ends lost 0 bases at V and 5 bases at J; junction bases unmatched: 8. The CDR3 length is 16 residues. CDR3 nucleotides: TGTGCCAGCAGCGTAGGGGGCGGGCTAGCGGGAGATACGCAGTATTTT. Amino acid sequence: CASSVGGGLAGDTQYF.

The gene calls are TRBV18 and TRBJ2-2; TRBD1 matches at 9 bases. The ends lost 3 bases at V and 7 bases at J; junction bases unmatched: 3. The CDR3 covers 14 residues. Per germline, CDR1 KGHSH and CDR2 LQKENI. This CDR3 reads CASSPGQGFGELFF. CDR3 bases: TGTGCCAGCTCACCGGGACAGGGTTTCGGGGAGCTGTTTTTT.

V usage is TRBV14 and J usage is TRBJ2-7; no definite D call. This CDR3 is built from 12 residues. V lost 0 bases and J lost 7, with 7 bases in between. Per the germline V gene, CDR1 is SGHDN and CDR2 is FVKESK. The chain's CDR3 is CASSQDWGEQYF. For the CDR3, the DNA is TGTGCCAGCAGCCAAGACTGGGGAGAGCAGTACTTC.

CDR3 in DNA: TGTGCCAGGGTGGGACGCCGAGCTTTCTTT. Translated: CARVGRRAFF. The chain joins TRBV6-5 to TRBJ1-1; maybe TRBD1 (5 bases). CDR1 and CDR2 from the germline V gene are MNHEY and SVGAGI. V was cut by 9 bases and J by 10 bases, with 12 bases left in between. There are 10 residues in the CDR3.

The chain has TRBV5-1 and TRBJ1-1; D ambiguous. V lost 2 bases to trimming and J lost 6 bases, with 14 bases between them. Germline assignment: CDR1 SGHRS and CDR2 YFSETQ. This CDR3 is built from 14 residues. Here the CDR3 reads CASSFGDHNAEAFF. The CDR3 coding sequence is TGCGCCAGCAGCTTCGGGGATCATAATGCTGAAGCTTTCTTT.

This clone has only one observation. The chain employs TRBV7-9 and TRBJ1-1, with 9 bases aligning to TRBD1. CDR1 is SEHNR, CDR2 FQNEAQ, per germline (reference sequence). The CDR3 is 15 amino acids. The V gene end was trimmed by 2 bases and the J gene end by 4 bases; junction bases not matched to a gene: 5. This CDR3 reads CASSLTGTGFTEAFF. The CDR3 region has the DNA TGTGCCAGCAGCTTAACCGGGACAGGGTTCACTGAAGCTTTCTTT. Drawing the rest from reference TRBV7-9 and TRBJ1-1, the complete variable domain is DTGVSQNPRHKITKRGQNVTFRCDPISEHNRLYWYRQTLGQGPEFLTYFQNEAQLEKSRLLSDRFSAERPKGSFSTLEIQRTEQGDSAMYLCASSLTGTGFTEAFFGQGTRLTVV.

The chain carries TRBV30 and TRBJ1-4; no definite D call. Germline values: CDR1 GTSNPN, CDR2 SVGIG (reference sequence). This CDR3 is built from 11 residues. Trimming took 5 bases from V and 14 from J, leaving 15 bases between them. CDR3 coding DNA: TGTGCCTGGGGGCATATTGGTGCTCTGTTTTTT. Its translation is CAWGHIGALFF. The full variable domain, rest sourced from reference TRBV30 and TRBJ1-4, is SQTIHQWPATLVQPVGSPLSLECTVEGTSNPNLYWYRQAAGRGLQLLFYSVGIGQISSEVPQNLSASRPQDRQFILSSKKLLLSDSGFYLCAWGHIGALFFGSGTQLSVL.

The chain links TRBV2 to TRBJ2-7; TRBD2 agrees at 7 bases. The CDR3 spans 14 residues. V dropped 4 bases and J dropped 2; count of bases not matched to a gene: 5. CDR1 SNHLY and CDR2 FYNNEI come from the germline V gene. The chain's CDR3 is CASSVRAGPYEQYF. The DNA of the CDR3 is TGTGCCAGCAGTGTAAGAGCGGGGCCCTACGAGCAGTACTTC.

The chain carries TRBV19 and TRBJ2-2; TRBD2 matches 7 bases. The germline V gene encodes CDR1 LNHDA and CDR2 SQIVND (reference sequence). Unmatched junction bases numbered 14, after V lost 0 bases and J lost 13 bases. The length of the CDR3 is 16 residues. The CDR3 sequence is CASSIDSGRGPGRLFF. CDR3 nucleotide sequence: TGTGCCAGTAGTATAGACTCTGGGAGGGGACCCGGGAGGCTGTTTTTT. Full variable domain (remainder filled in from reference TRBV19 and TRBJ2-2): DGGITQSPKYLFRKEGQNVTLSCEQNLNHDAMYWYRQDPGQGLRLIYYSQIVNDFQKGDIAEGYSVSREKKESFPLTVTSAQKNPTAFYLCASSIDSGRGPGRLFFGEGSRLTVL.

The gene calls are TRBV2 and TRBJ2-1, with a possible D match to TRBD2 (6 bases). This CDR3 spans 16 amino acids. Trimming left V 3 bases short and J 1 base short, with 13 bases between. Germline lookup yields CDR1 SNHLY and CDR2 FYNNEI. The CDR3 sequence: CASSDPGRDSYNEQFF. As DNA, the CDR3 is TGTGCCAGCAGTGACCCGGGGCGGGATTCCTACAATGAGCAGTTCTTC.

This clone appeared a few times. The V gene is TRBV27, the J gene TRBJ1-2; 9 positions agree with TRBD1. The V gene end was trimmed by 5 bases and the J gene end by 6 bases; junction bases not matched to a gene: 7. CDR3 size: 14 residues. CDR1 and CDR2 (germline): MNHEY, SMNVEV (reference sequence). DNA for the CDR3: TGTGCCAGCAGTCCCCCCGGGACAGGGAATGGCTACACCTTC. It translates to CASSPPGTGNGYTF.

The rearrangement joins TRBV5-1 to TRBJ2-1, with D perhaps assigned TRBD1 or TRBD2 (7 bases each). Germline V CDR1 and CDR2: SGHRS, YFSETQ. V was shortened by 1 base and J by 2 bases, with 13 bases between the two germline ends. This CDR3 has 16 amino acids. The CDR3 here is CASSLWEGAPYNEQFF. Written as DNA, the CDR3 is TGCGCCAGCAGCTTGTGGGAGGGGGCCCCCTACAATGAGCAGTTCTTC.

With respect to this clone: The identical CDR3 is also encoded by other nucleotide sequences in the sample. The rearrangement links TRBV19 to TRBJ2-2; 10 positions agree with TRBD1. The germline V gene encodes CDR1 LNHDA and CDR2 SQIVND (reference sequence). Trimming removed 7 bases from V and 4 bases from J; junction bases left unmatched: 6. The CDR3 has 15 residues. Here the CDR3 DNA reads TGTGCCAGTAACGGGGACAGGGGACGCACCGGGGAGCTGTTTTTT. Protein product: CASNGDRGRTGELFF.

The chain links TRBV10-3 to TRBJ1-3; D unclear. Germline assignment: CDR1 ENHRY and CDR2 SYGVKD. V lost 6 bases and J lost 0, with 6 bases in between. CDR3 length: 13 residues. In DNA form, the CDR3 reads TGTGCCATCAGGCCCACCTCTGGAAACACCATATATTTT. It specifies CAIRPTSGNTIYF.

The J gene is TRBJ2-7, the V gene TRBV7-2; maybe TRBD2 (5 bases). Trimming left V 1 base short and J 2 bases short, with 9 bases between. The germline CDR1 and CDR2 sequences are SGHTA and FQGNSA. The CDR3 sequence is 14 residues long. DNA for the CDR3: TGTGCCAGCAGCTTAGGTGGGAGAGCCTACGAGCAGTACTTC. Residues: CASSLGGRAYEQYF.

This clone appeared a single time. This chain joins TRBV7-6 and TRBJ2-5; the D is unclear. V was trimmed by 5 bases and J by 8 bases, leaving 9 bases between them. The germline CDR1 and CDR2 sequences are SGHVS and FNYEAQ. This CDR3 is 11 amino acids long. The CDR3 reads CASSASGTQYF. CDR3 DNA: TGTGCCAGCAGCGCTTCGGGTACCCAGTACTTC.

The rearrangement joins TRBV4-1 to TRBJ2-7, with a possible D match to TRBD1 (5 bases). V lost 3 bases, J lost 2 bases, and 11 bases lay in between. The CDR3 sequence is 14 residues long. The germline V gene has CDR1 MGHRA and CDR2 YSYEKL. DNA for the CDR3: TGCGCCAGCAGCCAGGGGCTAAGGACCTACGAGCAGTACTTC. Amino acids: CASSQGLRTYEQYF.

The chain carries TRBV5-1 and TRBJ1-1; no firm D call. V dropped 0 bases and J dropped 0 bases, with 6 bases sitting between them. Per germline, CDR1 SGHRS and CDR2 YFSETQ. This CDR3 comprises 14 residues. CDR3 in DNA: TGCGCCAGCAGCTTGGGCAGTCTGAACACTGAAGCTTTCTTT. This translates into CASSLGSLNTEAFF. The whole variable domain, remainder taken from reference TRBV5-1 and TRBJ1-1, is KAGVTQTPRYLIKTRGQQVTLSCSPISGHRSVSWYQQTPGQGLQFLFEYFSETQRNKGNFPGRFSGRQFSNSRSEMNVSTLELGDSALYLCASSLGSLNTEAFFGQGTRLTVV.

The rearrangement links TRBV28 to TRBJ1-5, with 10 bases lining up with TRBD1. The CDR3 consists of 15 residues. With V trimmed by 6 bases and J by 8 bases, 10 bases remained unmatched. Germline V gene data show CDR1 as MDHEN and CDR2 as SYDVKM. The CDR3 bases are TGTGCCAGCAGCCGGGGGACAGGGGAGGTGGAGCCCCAGCATTTT. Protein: CASSRGTGEVEPQHF.

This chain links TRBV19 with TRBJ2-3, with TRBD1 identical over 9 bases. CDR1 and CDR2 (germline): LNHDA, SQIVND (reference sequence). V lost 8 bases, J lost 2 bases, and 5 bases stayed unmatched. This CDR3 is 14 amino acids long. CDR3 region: CASGGQGNTDTQYF. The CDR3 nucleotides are TGTGCCAGTGGGGGACAGGGAAACACAGATACGCAGTATTTT.

The CDR3 loop is CSVGEGRPGEQFF. The CDR3, as DNA: TGCAGCGTCGGCGAGGGACGGCCTGGCGAGCAGTTCTTC. The chain carries TRBV29-1 and TRBJ2-1; either TRBD1 or TRBD2 may supply D (5 bases each). This CDR3 spans 13 amino acids. Trimming removed 6 bases at V and 10 bases at J, with 19 bases between. Germline CDR1 SQVTM, CDR2 ANQGSEA.

The CDR3: CASRRTAGYTF. DNA of the CDR3: TGTGCCAGCAGACGGACAGCCGGATACACCTTC. V is TRBV5-6 and J is TRBJ1-2; tentative D call: TRBD1 (6 bases). Per the germline V gene, CDR1 is SGHDT and CDR2 is YYEEEE. The ends were cut back, 5 bases at V and 11 bases at J, with 13 bases in the middle. This CDR3 has 11 residues.

This chain's CDR3 is CASSPHTGENYGYTF. CDR3 sequence (DNA): TGTGCCAGCAGTCCGCACACAGGGGAAAACTATGGCTACACCTTC. This chain links TRBV28 with TRBJ1-2; 7 nucleotides line up with TRBD1. The CDR3 is made up of 15 amino acids. Per germline, CDR1 MDHEN and CDR2 SYDVKM. V was clipped by 5 bases and J by 2 bases; unmatched bases: 8.